Listed here are 25 T cell receptor beta chains from one sample, sequenced in a study of T-cell reconstitution after alpha-beta-depleted transplantation in children. During its preparation, the TCRbeta library received unique molecular identifiers. MiXCR was run by TCRdb on the PCR reads, yielding one entry per CDR3 protein. The table shows roughly 300,000 distinct CDR3 sequences, with approximately 10% occurring only once. The material was PBMCs from the stem cell graft donor, obtained from the stem cell graft. All receptors come from a human donor who donated a stem cell graft to a child with acute lymphoblastic leukemia.

This clonotype appeared a few times. V usage is TRBV28 and J usage is TRBJ2-2; no clear D gene. The germline V and J ends were trimmed by 5 bases and 3 bases, with 13 bases remaining between them. Germline V gives CDR1 MDHEN, CDR2 SYDVKM. The CDR3 spans 15 residues. CDR3 sequence reads: CASSQTGPYTGELFF. In DNA, the CDR3 is TGTGCCAGCAGTCAAACGGGCCCGTACACCGGGGAGCTGTTTTTT.

The chain couples TRBV28 to TRBJ1-5; D call uncertain. Germline V gives CDR1 MDHEN, CDR2 SYDVKM. CDR3 size: 16 residues. V lost 5 bases and J 2 bases, leaving 16 bases between the germline ends. This chain's CDR3 is CASSPRQQYGNQPQHF. The CDR3 DNA follows: TGTGCCAGCAGTCCCCGGCAGCAGTATGGCAATCAGCCCCAGCATTTT.

The chain is built from TRBV7-2 and TRBJ2-1; D is tentatively TRBD1 or TRBD2 (5 bases each). The germline CDR1 and CDR2 sequences are SGHTA and FQGNSA. The CDR3 has 13 amino acids. With 5 bases removed from V and 9 bases from J, the gap between germline ends came to 14 bases. CDR3 loop: CASSQLGPGEQFF. The CDR3 coding sequence is TGTGCCAGCAGCCAATTGGGACCGGGTGAGCAGTTCTTC.

This clonotype was observed a few times. The CDR3 protein is CASPRQETQYF. Written as DNA, the CDR3 is TGCGCCAGCCCACGACAAGAGACCCAGTACTTC. V and J are TRBV5-1 and TRBJ2-5; D is ambiguous. The CDR3 runs to 11 residues. Germline-derived CDR1 and CDR2 are SGHRS and YFSETQ. Deletions cut 7 bases from V and 2 bases from J, with 6 bases between.

This clonotype was found many times. The chain couples TRBV7-8 to TRBJ1-2, with D possibly matching TRBD1 (5 bases). Germline V gives CDR1 SGHVS, CDR2 FQNEAQ. Trimming stripped 1 base from V and 4 bases from J, with 7 bases between. This CDR3 contains 13 residues. The CDR3 DNA is TGTGCCAGCAGCTTAGAGGGGATCTATGGCTACACCTTC. Protein sequence: CASSLEGIYGYTF.

This clonotype came up many times. The rearrangement links TRBV28 to TRBJ2-6; 11 nucleotides align to TRBD1. The V and J ends lost 0 bases and 1 base, in that order; junction bases with no gene match: 2. This CDR3 spans 18 amino acids. CDR1 is MDHEN, CDR2 SYDVKM, per germline. CDR3 region: CASSLWGDRGSGANVLTF. The CDR3 DNA is TGTGCCAGCAGTTTATGGGGGGACAGGGGGTCTGGGGCCAACGTCCTGACTTTC.

In this sample, this clonotype turned up a few times. V is TRBV29-1 and J is TRBJ2-2; D gene unclear. V dropped 6 bases and J dropped 4 bases, with 12 bases sitting between them. Germline V gene data show CDR1 as SQVTM and CDR2 as ANQGSEA. This CDR3 spans 13 amino acids. CDR3 in amino acids: CSVTTLSTGELFF. CDR3 coding DNA: TGCAGCGTGACAACCCTGAGCACCGGGGAGCTGTTTTTT.

This clonotype appeared a few times. The J gene is TRBJ1-5, the V gene TRBV24-1, with TRBD1 matching 7 bases. The CDR3 has 13 amino acids. Germline CDR1 and CDR2: KGHDR and SFDVKD. J gave up 3 bases and V 9 bases, and 4 bases lay outside the gene matches. The CDR3 DNA sequence: TGTGCCACCCAGACAGGGAACAATCAGCCCCAGCATTTT. Translated: CATQTGNNQPQHF.

This clonotype appeared a few times. V is TRBV7-9 and J is TRBJ1-5; weak D call: TRBD1 (6 bases). From germline, CDR1 is SEHNR and CDR2 FQNEAQ (reference sequence). The CDR3 is made up of 17 amino acids. The germline V and J ends were trimmed by 3 bases and 6 bases, with 21 bases remaining between them. CDR3 DNA sequence: TGTGCCAGCAGCTTTGCCCTTACAGGGATCGGGGCTCAGCCCCAGCATTTT. Protein product: CASSFALTGIGAQPQHF. The entire variable domain, with the rest obtained from reference TRBV7-9 and TRBJ1-5, is as follows: DTGVSQNPRHKITKRGQNVTFRCDPISEHNRLYWYRQTLGQGPEFLTYFQNEAQLEKSRLLSDRFSAERPKGSFSTLEIQRTEQGDSAMYLCASSFALTGIGAQPQHFGDGTRLSIL.

A few counts support this clonotype. The chain joins TRBV20-1 to TRBJ2-7; D gene unclear. Trimming removed 2 bases from V and 3 bases from J, with 11 bases in between. The CDR3 has 13 amino acids. Germline values: CDR1 DFQATT, CDR2 SNEGSKA (reference sequence). The DNA for the CDR3 is TGCAGTGCTAGATCTCGACTCGGCTACGAGCAGTACTTC. Translation gives CSARSRLGYEQYF.

In regard to this clonotype: This sequence may be a read error, since a much larger clone differs from it by one base. The CDR3 sequence is CSARDASGSPYEQYF. CDR3 DNA sequence: TGCAGTGCTAGAGATGCTAGCGGGAGCCCCTACGAGCAGTACTTC. The rearrangement uses TRBV20-1 and TRBJ2-7; 10 positions match TRBD2. The length of the CDR3 is 15 residues. With 0 bases clipped from V and 2 bases from J, the junction kept 4 bases outside the gene matches. The germline V gene encodes CDR1 DFQATT and CDR2 SNEGSKA (reference sequence).

This clonotype came up many times. The chain couples TRBV7-9 to TRBJ1-4, with D possibly being TRBD1 (6 bases). In germline, CDR1 is SEHNR, CDR2 FQNEAQ (reference sequence). The CDR3 is 14 residues long. Trimming shortened V by 5 bases and J by 5 bases, and 12 bases separated the two germline ends. The CDR3 DNA reads as TGTGCCAGCAGCCAGGGGCAGCACAATGAAAAACTGTTTTTT. This codes for CASSQGQHNEKLFF.

This clonotype was seen at least ten times. The rearrangement joins TRBV7-2 to TRBJ2-7, with 7 bases that match TRBD1. Germline values: CDR1 SGHTA, CDR2 FQGNSA. J lost 6 bases, V lost 2 bases, and 4 bases had no gene match. The CDR3 spans 13 residues. CDR3 sequence (DNA): TGTGCCAGCAGCTTACAGGGGGTTTCCGAGCAGTACTTC. Its translation is CASSLQGVSEQYF.

In its sample, this clonotype was seen many times. In DNA, the CDR3 is TGTGCCAGCAGTTTATATGTGAGAACTGAAGCTTTCTTT. Its protein product is CASSLYVRTEAFF. The chain recombines TRBV27 with TRBJ1-1; D not resolved. Germline values: CDR1 MNHEY, CDR2 SMNVEV (reference sequence). The CDR3 is 13 residues long. V was cut by 1 base and J by 5 bases, with 8 bases left in between.

This clonotype was picked up a small number of times. The CDR3 bases are TGCAGTGCTCCCCTCTCAGGTGCCTACGAGCAGTACTTC. Translation: CSAPLSGAYEQYF. V gene TRBV20-1 combines with J gene TRBJ2-7; no firm D call. Trimming removed 5 bases from V and 2 bases from J, with 13 bases in between. In germline, CDR1 is DFQATT, CDR2 SNEGSKA (reference sequence). This CDR3 region has 13 residues.

The chain couples TRBV12-3 or TRBV12-4 to TRBJ2-7; 7 bases fit TRBD2. The V gene end was trimmed by 5 bases and the J gene end by 9 bases; junction bases not matched to a gene: 7. This CDR3 region has 12 residues. The CDR3 loop is CASSLRTSWQYF. CDR3 nucleotides: TGTGCCAGCAGTCTCCGGACTAGTTGGCAGTACTTC.

J is TRBJ2-3 and V is TRBV7-2; D unclear. Trimming removed 2 bases from V and 8 bases from J, with 8 bases in between. This CDR3 comprises 12 residues. Germline V lookup: CDR1 SGHTA, CDR2 FQGNSA. The CDR3 spells CASSLSLSTQYF. CDR3 in DNA: TGTGCCAGCAGCTTATCCCTCTCTACGCAGTATTTT.

The sample holds many counts of this clonotype. The chain combines TRBV29-1 with TRBJ2-3, with D hard to call. This CDR3 comprises 14 residues. The germline V and J ends were trimmed by 4 bases and 2 bases, with 13 bases remaining between them. Germline CDR1 is SQVTM and CDR2 is ANQGSEA. Written as DNA, the CDR3 is TGCAGCGTTGCAGGAACTCCTTACACAGATACGCAGTATTTT. It specifies CSVAGTPYTDTQYF.

This clonotype was counted ten times or more. This chain uses TRBV28 with TRBJ2-3, with D tentatively TRBD2 (6 bases). V was clipped by 3 bases and J by 5 bases, with 15 bases between them. The CDR3 has 15 residues. Germline V gene data show CDR1 as MDHEN and CDR2 as SYDVKM. The DNA for the CDR3 is TGTGCCAGCAGTTTGCCCCCGGGAGAAGTAGATACGCAGTATTTT. It specifies CASSLPPGEVDTQYF.

Written as DNA, the CDR3 is TGTGCCATCAGTGAGTCCCCAGGGGCCTACGAGCAGTACTTC. Amino acid sequence: CAISESPGAYEQYF. The V and J genes are TRBV10-3 and TRBJ2-7, with D maybe TRBD1 (6 bases). V was trimmed by 0 bases and J by 2 bases, leaving 8 bases between them. Germline-derived CDR1 and CDR2 are ENHRY and SYGVKD. There are 14 residues in the CDR3.

This clonotype was seen only a few times. The rearrangement links TRBV3-1 to TRBJ2-1; 7 bases fit TRBD1. Germline assignment: CDR1 LGHDT and CDR2 YNNKEL (reference sequence). V dropped 0 bases and J dropped 7; count of bases not matched to a gene: 6. This CDR3 has 15 residues. The CDR3 sequence is CASSQEGGLKNEQFF. DNA of the CDR3: TGTGCCAGCAGCCAAGAAGGGGGCTTGAAGAATGAGCAGTTCTTC.

This clonotype came up a few times. The rearrangement joins TRBV10-2 to TRBJ2-7; possible D gene TRBD2, 5 bases. Trimming stripped 0 bases from V and 2 bases from J, with 14 bases between. The CDR3 runs to 16 residues. CDR1 is WSHSY and CDR2 is SAAADI in the germline V gene. CDR3 residues: CASSESVAGFAYEQYF. The CDR3 DNA follows: TGCGCCAGCAGTGAGTCAGTGGCGGGCTTTGCCTACGAGCAGTACTTC.

The table lists this clonotype with a few counts. The rearrangement links TRBV4-3 to TRBJ2-7, with 11 bases matching TRBD2. The CDR3 is made up of 18 amino acids. V lost 4 bases to trimming and J lost 3 bases; unmatched junction nucleotides: 14. Looked up from germline, CDR1 is LGHNA and CDR2 is YSLEER. CDR3 nucleotide sequence: TGCGCCAGCAGCCCCCTTCCCCTCGGACTAGCGGGTCGCTACGAGCAGTACTTC. This translates into CASSPLPLGLAGRYEQYF.

The chain recombines TRBV27 with TRBJ2-1; the D call may be TRBD1 or TRBD2 (5 bases each). This CDR3 comprises 14 residues. Trimming cost V 10 bases and J 2 bases, with 15 bases left between them. Per the germline V gene, CDR1 is MNHEY and CDR2 is SMNVEV (reference sequence). As DNA, the CDR3 is TGTGCCATCAGCCGGGACGGTACCTACAATGAGCAGTTCTTC. Residues: CAISRDGTYNEQFF.

This clonotype was observed at least ten times. This sequence joins TRBV5-5 and TRBJ2-5, with D perhaps given as TRBD1 or TRBD2 (6 bases each). Germline lookup yields CDR1 SGHKS and CDR2 YYEKEE (reference sequence). Trimming removed 6 bases at V and 4 bases at J, with 13 bases between. This CDR3 is built from 13 residues. The chain's CDR3 is CASIQRGAETQYF. The CDR3 DNA is TGTGCCAGCATCCAGAGGGGGGCAGAGACCCAGTACTTC.